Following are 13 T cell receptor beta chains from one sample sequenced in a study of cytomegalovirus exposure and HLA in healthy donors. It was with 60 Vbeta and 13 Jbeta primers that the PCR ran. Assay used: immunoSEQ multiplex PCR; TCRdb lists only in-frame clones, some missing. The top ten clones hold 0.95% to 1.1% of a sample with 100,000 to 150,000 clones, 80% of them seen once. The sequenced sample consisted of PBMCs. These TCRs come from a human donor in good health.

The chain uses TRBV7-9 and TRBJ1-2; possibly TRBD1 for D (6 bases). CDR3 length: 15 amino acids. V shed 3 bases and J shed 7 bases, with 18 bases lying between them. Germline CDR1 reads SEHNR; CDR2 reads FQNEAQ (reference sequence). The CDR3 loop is CASSLAPSTGSGYTF. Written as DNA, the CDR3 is TGTGCCAGCAGCTTGGCACCATCGACAGGATCTGGCTACACCTTC.

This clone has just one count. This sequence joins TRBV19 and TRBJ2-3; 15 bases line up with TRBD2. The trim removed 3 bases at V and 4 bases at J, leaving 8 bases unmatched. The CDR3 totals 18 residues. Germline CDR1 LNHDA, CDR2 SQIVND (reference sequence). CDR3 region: CASSIWGLAGGQADTQYF. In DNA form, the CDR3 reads TGTGCCAGTAGTATTTGGGGACTAGCGGGGGGCCAAGCAGATACGCAGTATTTT.

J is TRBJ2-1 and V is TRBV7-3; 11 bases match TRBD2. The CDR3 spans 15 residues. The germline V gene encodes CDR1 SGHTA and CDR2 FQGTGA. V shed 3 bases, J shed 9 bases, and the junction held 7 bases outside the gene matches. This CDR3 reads CASSFVSGGASEQFF. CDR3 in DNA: TGTGCCAGCAGCTTTGTTAGCGGGGGGGCCAGTGAGCAGTTCTTC.

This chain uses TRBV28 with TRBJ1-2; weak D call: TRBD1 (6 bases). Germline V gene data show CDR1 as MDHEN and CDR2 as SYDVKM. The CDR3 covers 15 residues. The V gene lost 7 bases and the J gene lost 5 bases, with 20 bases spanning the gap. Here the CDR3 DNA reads TGTGCCAGCAAGTCCCCAGGGGTTGGGGATTATGGCTACACCTTC. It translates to CASKSPGVGDYGYTF.

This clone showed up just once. CDR3 sequence reads: CASRPTQGIAGELFF. The CDR3 region has the DNA TGTGCCAGCAGGCCCACACAGGGGATTGCCGGGGAGCTGTTTTTT. This chain connects TRBV6-5 to TRBJ2-2, with 7 positions matching TRBD1. The ends lost 6 bases at V and 6 bases at J; junction bases unmatched: 10. Germline V gives CDR1 MNHEY, CDR2 SVGAGI. The CDR3 has 15 residues.

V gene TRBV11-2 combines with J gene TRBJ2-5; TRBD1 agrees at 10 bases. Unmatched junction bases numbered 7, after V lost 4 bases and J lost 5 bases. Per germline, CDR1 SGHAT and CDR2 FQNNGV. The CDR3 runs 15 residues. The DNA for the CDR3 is TGTGCCAGCAGCTGGAATCGACAGGGGGCGGAGACCCAGTACTTC. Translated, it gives CASSWNRQGAETQYF.

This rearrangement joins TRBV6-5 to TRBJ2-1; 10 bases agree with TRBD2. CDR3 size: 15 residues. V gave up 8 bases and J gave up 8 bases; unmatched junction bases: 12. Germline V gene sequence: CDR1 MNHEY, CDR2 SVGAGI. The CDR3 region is CASGYQRGGLDEQFF. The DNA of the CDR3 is TGTGCCAGCGGATACCAGCGGGGGGGCTTGGATGAGCAGTTCTTC.

This CDR3 reads CASSLLGIPDTQYF. CDR3 bases: TGTGCCAGCTCGCTGCTCGGGATACCAGATACGCAGTATTTT. V gene TRBV18 combines with J gene TRBJ2-3; D is possibly TRBD2 (5 bases). Germline V gene data show CDR1 as KGHSH and CDR2 as LQKENI. The CDR3 has 14 amino acids. Trimming removed 6 bases from V and 4 bases from J, with 14 bases in between.

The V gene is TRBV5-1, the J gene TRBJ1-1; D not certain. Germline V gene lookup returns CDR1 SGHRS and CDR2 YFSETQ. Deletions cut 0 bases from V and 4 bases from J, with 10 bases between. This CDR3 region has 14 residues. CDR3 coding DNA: TGCGCCAGCAGCTTGGGGGAGGTGGGCACTGAAGCTTTCTTT. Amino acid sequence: CASSLGEVGTEAFF.

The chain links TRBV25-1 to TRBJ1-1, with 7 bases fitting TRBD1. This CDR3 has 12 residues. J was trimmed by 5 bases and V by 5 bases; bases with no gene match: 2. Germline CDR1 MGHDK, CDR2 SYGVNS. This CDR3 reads CASSRQGTEAFF. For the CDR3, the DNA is TGTGCCAGCAGTAGACAGGGAACTGAAGCTTTCTTT. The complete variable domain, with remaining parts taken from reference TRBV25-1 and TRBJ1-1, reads EADIYQTPRYLVIGTGKKITLECSQTMGHDKMYWYQQDPGMELHLIHYSYGVNSTEKGDLSSESTVSRIRTEHFPLTLESARPSHTSQYLCASSRQGTEAFFGQGTRLTVV.

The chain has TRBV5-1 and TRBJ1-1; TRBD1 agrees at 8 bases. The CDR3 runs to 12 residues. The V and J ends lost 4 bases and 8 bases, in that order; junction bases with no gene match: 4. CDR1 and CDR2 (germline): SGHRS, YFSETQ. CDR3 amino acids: CASSGQGGEAFF. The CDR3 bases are TGCGCCAGCAGCGGACAGGGTGGAGAAGCTTTCTTT. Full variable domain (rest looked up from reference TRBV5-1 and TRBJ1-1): KAGVTQTPRYLIKTRGQQVTLSCSPISGHRSVSWYQQTPGQGLQFLFEYFSETQRNKGNFPGRFSGRQFSNSRSEMNVSTLELGDSALYLCASSGQGGEAFFGQGTRLTVV.

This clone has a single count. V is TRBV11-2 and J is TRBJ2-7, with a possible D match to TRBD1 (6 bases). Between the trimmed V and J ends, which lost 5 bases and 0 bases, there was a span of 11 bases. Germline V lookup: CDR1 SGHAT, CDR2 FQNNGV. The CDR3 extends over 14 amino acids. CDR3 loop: CASSNRQDSYEQYF. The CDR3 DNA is TGTGCCAGCAGCAACCGACAGGACTCCTACGAGCAGTACTTC.

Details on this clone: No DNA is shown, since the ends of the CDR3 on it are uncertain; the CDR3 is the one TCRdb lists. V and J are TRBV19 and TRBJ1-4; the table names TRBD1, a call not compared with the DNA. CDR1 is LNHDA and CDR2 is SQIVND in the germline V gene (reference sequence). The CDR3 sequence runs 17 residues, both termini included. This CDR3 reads CASTSGHLTGANEKLFF.